This T cell receptor beta chain was identified in a study of blood T cells in healthy people across ages. Donors were healthy Caucasian individuals from Russia aged roughly 6 to 90. A word on this clonotype: Its antigen is not known.

Findings and caveats of the study: With unsorted PBMCs, a conclusive comparison of naive versus antigen-experienced cells was not possible.

Germline loops: CDR1 SGHAT, CDR2 FQDESV (reference sequence). The CDR3 consists of 13 residues. The V and J ends lost 3 bases and 5 bases respectively, with 9 bases between them. It was with a sample-barcoded 5' primer and a J-beta primer mix that a second PCR of about 6 to 11 cycles was run. Unique molecular identifiers of 12 random nucleotides labeled each cDNA. Individual samples furnished no less than 2.5 million CDR3-containing paired-end reads apiece. TCRdb independently ran MiXCR on the 5' RACE reads; one entry per CDR3 protein. The sample has hundreds of thousands of distinct CDR3 sequences; about 56% are singletons.

This clonotype was sampled from a middle-aged man in good health. Sequencing input: blood. The chain uses TRBV11-1 and TRBJ2-3; the D is unclear. The CDR3 DNA follows: TGTGCCAGCAGCTTTGACCAGAGAGATACGCAGTATTTT. This sequence encodes CASSFDQRDTQYF. Full variable domain (rest looked up from reference TRBV11-1 and TRBJ2-3): EAEVAQSPRYKITEKSQAVAFWCDPISGHATLYWYRQILGQGPELLVQFQDESVVDDSQLPKDRFSAERLKGVDSTLKIQPAELGDSAMYLCASSFDQRDTQYFGPGTRLTVL.